This T cell receptor beta chain is drawn from a study of cytomegalovirus exposure and HLA in healthy donors. General study points: Cytomegalovirus-associated status was assigned to 164 TCR beta chains. Fewer N-insertions than the approximately 700-donor mean were reportedly shown by an Asian-associated ancestry cluster in a later analysis. In a later analysis, HLA-associated TCR beta chains were more clonally expanded than equally common others. Researchers reported in a later analysis that a missense DCLRE1C variant was tied to TCR beta V- and J-gene trimming.

CDR3 length: 16 amino acids. Trimming cost V 1 base and J 10 bases, with 17 bases left between them. The V gene's germline CDR1 is SGHVS and CDR2 FNYEAQ. PCR primers comprised 60 Vbeta and 13 Jbeta primers. The table came from immunoSEQ multiplex PCR; TCRdb's copy has only in-frame clones and leaves some out. The table records about 110,000 clones, over 60% of them present only once. This clone was recorded a few times. Antigen: not known. This chain joins TRBV7-6 and TRBJ1-6; no clear D. The sequence derives from a woman aged 55-70 years in good health and CMV-seropositive. The sample comprised PBMCs. The CDR3 bases are TGTGCCAGCAGCTTAGAACCCGACGGCTCAGGATCACCCCTCCACTTT. This sequence encodes CASSLEPDGSGSPLHF.